Below are 5 T cell receptor beta chains sequenced from a single sample in a study of T cells in Graves' hyperthyroidism and ophthalmopathy. There were TCR beta CDR3 regions amplified from RNA transcripts. A set of HTBI primers served as the primers for a first-round RT-PCR of the TCR CDR3. TCRdb called the multiplex PCR reads again in MiXCR, with one record for every CDR3 protein. The table lists 300,000 to 500,000 distinct CDR3 sequences, around 15% of them singletons. The sequenced material came from blood. These receptors all come from a man aged 50-59 years with Graves' ophthalmopathy.

This clonotype was detected ten times or more. The rearrangement joins TRBV2 to TRBJ1-5; D remains unclear. Trimming stripped 6 bases from V and 3 bases from J, with 9 bases between. From germline, CDR1 is SNHLY and CDR2 FYNNEI. The CDR3 is 13 amino acids. The CDR3 loop reads CASRMDFNQPQHF. The DNA of the CDR3 is TGTGCCAGCAGGATGGATTTCAATCAGCCCCAGCATTTT.

The chain carries TRBV3-1 and TRBJ2-6; possibly TRBD2 for D (7 bases). With 3 bases removed from V and 2 bases from J, the gap between germline ends came to 11 bases. Germline CDR1 LGHDT, CDR2 YNNKEL (reference sequence). The length of the CDR3 is 16 residues. The CDR3 sequence: CASSHRGDTGANVLTF. The CDR3 nucleotides read TGTGCCAGCAGCCACCGGGGGGACACTGGGGCCAACGTCCTGACTTTC.

This chain joins TRBV12-3 or TRBV12-4 and TRBJ2-6; D is unclear. This CDR3 contains 21 residues. V gave up 4 bases and J gave up 0 bases, with 25 bases separating them. CDR3 loop: CASSWVGQQTITYSGANVLTF. The CDR3 DNA is TGTGCCAGCAGTTGGGTCGGGCAGCAAACAATAACGTACTCTGGGGCCAACGTCCTGACTTTC.

This chain joins TRBV28 and TRBJ2-2; TRBD2 matches 10 bases. With V trimmed by 6 bases and J by 6 bases, 4 bases remained unmatched. Germline lookup yields CDR1 MDHEN and CDR2 SYDVKM. The CDR3 totals 14 residues. The CDR3 DNA follows: TGTGCCAGCAGCCTAGCGGGAGCCGCCGGGGAGCTGTTTTTT. Residues: CASSLAGAAGELFF.

The gene calls are TRBV20-1 and TRBJ1-2; the D is unclear. The CDR3 length is 14 residues. V dropped 0 bases and J dropped 6 bases, with 14 bases sitting between them. Germline CDR1 and CDR2: DFQATT and SNEGSKA (reference sequence). In nucleotides, the CDR3 is TGCAGTGCTAGAGATCCCGGTGATCAGAATGGCTACACCTTC. This translates into CSARDPGDQNGYTF.